This entry features one T cell receptor (beta chain) sequence. V dropped 1 base and J dropped 4 bases, with 14 bases sitting between them. Germline values: CDR1 LGHDT, CDR2 YNNKEL (reference sequence). The CDR3 has 16 residues. The record originates from a study of blood T cell repertoires in COVID-19. Study overall: T cells, B-cell-depleted T cells, or PBMCs provided the cDNA or gDNA that served as material.

Profiling relied on immunoSEQ multiplex PCR, and the TCRdb table lists in-frame clones only, not all of them. The table shows tens of thousands of clones, with around 87% occurring only once. This clonotype was sampled from a human donor in a cohort sampled during active COVID-19. J is TRBJ1-3 and V is TRBV3-1 (or the pseudogene TRBV3-2); D may be TRBD1 (6 bases). The sequenced material came from peripheral blood. The CDR3 region has the DNA TGTGCCAGCAGCCAAGGCCGGGGGGCGAGGGGAAACACCATATATTTT. Residues: CASSQGRGARGNTIYF.